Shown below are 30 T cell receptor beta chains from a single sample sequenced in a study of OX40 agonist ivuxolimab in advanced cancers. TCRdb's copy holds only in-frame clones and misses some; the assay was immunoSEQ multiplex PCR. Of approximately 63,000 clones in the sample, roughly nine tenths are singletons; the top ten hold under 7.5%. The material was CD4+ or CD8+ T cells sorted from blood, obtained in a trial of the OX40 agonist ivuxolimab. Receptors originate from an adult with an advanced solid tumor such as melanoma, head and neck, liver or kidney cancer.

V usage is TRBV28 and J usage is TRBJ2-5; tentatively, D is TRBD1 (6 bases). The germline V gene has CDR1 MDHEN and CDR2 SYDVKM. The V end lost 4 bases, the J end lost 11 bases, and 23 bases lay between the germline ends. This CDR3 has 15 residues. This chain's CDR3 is CASSSTQGALKEQYF. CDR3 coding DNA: TGTGCCAGCAGTTCCACACAGGGAGCCCTTAAAGAGCAGTACTTC.

In DNA form, the CDR3 reads TGCGCCAGCAGCTTGTGTGGGGGAAACACTGAAGCTTTCTTT. Residues: CASSLCGGNTEAFF. The J gene is TRBJ1-1, the V gene TRBV5-1; tentatively, D is TRBD1 (5 bases). The CDR3 sequence is 14 residues long. V lost 1 base, J lost 2 bases, and 9 bases lay in between. Germline assignment: CDR1 SGHRS and CDR2 YFSETQ. Combining the CDR3 with reference TRBV5-1 and TRBJ1-1 gives the whole variable domain KAGVTQTPRYLIKTRGQQVTLSCSPISGHRSVSWYQQTPGQGLQFLFEYFSETQRNKGNFPGRFSGRQFSNSRSEMNVSTLELGDSALYLCASSLCGGNTEAFFGQGTRLTVV.

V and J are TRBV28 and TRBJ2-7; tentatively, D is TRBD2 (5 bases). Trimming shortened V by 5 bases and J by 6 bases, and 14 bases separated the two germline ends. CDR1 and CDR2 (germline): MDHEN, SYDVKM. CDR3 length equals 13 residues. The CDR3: CASSNRGFGEQYF. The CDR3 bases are TGTGCCAGCAGTAATCGGGGTTTCGGCGAGCAGTACTTC.

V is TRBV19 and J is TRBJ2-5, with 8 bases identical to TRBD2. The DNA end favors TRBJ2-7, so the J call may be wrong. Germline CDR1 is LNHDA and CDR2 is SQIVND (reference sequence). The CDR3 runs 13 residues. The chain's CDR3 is CASSIAGGNEQYF. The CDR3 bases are TGTGCCAGTAGTATTGCGGGGGGCAACGAGCAGTACTTC.

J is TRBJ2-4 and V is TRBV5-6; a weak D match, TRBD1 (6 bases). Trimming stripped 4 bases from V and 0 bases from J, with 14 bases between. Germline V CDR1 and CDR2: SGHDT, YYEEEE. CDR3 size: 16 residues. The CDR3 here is CASSGDMYRAKNIQYF. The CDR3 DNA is TGTGCCAGCAGCGGGGACATGTACCGAGCCAAAAACATTCAGTACTTC.

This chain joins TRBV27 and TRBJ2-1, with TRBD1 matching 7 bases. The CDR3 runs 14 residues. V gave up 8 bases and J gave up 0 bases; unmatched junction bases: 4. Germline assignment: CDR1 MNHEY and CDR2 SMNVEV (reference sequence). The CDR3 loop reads CASSHRGSYNEQFF. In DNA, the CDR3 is TGTGCCAGCTCTCACAGGGGCTCCTACAATGAGCAGTTCTTC.

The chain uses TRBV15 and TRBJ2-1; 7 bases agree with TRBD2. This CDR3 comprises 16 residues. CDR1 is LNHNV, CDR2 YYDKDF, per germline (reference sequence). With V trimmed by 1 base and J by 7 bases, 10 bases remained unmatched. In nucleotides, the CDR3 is TGTGCCACCAGCAGAGGGACCGGACTAGTGCGGAATGAGCAGTTCTTC. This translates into CATSRGTGLVRNEQFF.

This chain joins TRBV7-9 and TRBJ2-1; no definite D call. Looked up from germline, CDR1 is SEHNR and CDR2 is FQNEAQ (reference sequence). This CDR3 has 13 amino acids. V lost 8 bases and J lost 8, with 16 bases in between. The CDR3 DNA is TGTGCCAGCCGCCATCCCCTAGGAGATGAGCAGTTCTTC. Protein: CASRHPLGDEQFF.

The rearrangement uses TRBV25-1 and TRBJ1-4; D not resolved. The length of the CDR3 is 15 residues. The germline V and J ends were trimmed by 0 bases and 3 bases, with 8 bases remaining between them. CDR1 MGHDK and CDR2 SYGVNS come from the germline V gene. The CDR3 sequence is CASSEYGGPNEKLFF. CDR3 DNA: TGTGCCAGCAGTGAATATGGAGGGCCTAATGAAAAACTGTTTTTT.

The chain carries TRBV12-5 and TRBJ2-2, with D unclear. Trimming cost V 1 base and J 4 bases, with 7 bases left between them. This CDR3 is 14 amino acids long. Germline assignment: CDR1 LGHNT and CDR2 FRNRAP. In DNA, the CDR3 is TGTGCTAGTGGTTTGGATCGACGCACCGGGGAGCTGTTTTTT. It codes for CASGLDRRTGELFF.

In nucleotides, the CDR3 is TGTGCCAGCAGCTTCCAAGCGGGAGCACCCTACAATGAGCAGTTCTTC. This codes for CASSFQAGAPYNEQFF. This chain connects TRBV5-8 to TRBJ2-1; the match to TRBD2 covers 8 bases. The CDR3 has 16 amino acids. CDR1 and CDR2 from the germline V gene are SGHTS and YDEGEE. With V trimmed by 2 bases and J by 2 bases, 6 bases remained unmatched.

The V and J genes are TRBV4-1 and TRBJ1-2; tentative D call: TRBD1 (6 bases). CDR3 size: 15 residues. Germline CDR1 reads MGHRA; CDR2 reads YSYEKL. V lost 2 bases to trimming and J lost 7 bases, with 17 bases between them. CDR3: CASSQQQGPSIGYTF. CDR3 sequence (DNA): TGCGCCAGCAGCCAACAACAGGGTCCATCTATTGGCTACACCTTC.

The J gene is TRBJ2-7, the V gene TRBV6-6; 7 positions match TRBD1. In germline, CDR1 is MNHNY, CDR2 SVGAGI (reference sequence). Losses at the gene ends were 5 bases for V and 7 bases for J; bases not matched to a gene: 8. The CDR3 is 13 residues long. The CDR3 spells CASSPTTGSEQYF. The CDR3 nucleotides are TGTGCCAGCAGTCCGACGACAGGGAGTGAGCAGTACTTC.

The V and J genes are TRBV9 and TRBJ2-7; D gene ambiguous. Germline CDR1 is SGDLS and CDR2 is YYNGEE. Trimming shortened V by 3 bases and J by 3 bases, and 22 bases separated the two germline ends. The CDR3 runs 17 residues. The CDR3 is CASSAWRTTETLYEQYF. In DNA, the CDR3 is TGTGCCAGCAGCGCCTGGCGGACCACGGAAACACTCTACGAGCAGTACTTC.

The CDR3 DNA is TGTGCCTGGAGTTTAAAGAACTCCTACAATGAGCAGTTCTTC. Translating gives CAWSLKNSYNEQFF. J is TRBJ2-1 and V is TRBV30; unclear D gene. V lost 2 bases to trimming and J lost 0 bases, with 8 bases between them. The CDR3 runs 14 residues. CDR1 is GTSNPN, CDR2 SVGIG, per germline (reference sequence).

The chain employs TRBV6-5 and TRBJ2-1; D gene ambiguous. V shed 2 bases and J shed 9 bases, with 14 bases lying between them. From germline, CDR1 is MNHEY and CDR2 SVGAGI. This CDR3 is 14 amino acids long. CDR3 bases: TGTGCCAGCAGTTACGCGGTAGAAGGAAGTGAGCAGTTCTTC. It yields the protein CASSYAVEGSEQFF.

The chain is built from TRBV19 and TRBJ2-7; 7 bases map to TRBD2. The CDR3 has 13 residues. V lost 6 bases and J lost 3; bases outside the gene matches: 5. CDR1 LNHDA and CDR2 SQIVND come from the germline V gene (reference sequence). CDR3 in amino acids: CASSPSGGYEQYF. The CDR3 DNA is TGTGCCAGTAGCCCCTCGGGGGGCTACGAGCAGTACTTC.

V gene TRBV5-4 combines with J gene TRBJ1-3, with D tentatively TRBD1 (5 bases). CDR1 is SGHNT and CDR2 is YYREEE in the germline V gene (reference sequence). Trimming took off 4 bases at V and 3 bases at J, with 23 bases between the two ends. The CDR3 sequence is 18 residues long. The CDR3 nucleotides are TGTGCCAGCAGCCGGTTTCAGGGCGTCGGCTATAGTGGAAACACCATATATTTT. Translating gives CASSRFQGVGYSGNTIYF. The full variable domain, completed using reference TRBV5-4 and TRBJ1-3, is ETGVTQSPTHLIKTRGQQVTLRCSSQSGHNTVSWYQQALGQGPQFIFQYYREEENGRGNFPPRFSGLQFPNYSSELNVNALELDDSALYLCASSRFQGVGYSGNTIYFGEGSWLTVV.

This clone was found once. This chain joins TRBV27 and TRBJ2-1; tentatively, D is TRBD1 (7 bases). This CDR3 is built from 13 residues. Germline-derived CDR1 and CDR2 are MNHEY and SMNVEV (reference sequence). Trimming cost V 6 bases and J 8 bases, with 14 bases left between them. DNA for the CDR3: TGTGCCAGCAGCCCCTGGAGGGGGCATGAGCAGTTCTTC. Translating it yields CASSPWRGHEQFF.

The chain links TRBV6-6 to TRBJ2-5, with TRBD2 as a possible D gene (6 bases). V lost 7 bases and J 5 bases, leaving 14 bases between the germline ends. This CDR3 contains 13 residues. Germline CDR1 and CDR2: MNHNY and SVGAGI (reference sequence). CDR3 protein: CASNAGPRETQYF. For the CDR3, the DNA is TGTGCCAGCAATGCGGGGCCCAGGGAGACCCAGTACTTC.

The CDR3 DNA is TGTGCCAGCAGTTCAACGACAGGGATAGCGAACACCGGGGAGCTGTTTTTT. Its translation: CASSSTTGIANTGELFF. The chain combines TRBV27 with TRBJ2-2, with 7 bases that match TRBD1. The CDR3 is made up of 17 amino acids. Losses at the gene ends were 4 bases for V and 0 bases for J; bases not matched to a gene: 8. CDR1 and CDR2 (germline): MNHEY, SMNVEV (reference sequence).

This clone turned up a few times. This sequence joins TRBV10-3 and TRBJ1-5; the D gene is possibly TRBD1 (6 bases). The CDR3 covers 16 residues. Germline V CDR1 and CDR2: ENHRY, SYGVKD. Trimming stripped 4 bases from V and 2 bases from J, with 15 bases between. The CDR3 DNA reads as TGTGCCATCAGTGGTGGGGGGCGCTTGGGCAATCAGCCCCAGCATTTT. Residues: CAISGGGRLGNQPQHF.

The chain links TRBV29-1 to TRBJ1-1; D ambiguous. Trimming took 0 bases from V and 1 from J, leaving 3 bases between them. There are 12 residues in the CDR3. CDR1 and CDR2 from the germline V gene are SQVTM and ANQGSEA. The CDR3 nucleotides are TGCAGCGTTGAAGACAAGAACACTGAAGCTTTCTTT. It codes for CSVEDKNTEAFF.

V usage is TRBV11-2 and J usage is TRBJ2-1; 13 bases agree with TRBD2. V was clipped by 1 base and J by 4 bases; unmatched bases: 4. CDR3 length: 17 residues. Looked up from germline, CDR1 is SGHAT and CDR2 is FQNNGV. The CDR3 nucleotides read TGTGCCAGCAGCTTAGGGGGGACTAGCGGGAATTACAATGAGCAGTTCTTC. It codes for CASSLGGTSGNYNEQFF. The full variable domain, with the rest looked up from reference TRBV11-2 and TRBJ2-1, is EAGVAQSPRYKIIEKRQSVAFWCNPISGHATLYWYQQILGQGPKLLIQFQNNGVVDDSQLPKDRFSAERLKGVDSTLKIQPAKLEDSAVYLCASSLGGTSGNYNEQFFGPGTRLTVL.

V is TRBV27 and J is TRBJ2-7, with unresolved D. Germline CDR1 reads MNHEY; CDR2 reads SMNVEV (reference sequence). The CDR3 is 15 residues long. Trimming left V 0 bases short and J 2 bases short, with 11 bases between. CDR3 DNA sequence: TGTGCCAGCAGTTTATCGGAGCTGGCTCCCTACGAGCAGTACTTC. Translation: CASSLSELAPYEQYF.

CDR3 nucleotide sequence: TGTGCCAGTAGTATTTTTACAGGCCCCAATCAGCCCCAGCATTTT. Protein product: CASSIFTGPNQPQHF. The chain uses TRBV19 and TRBJ1-5; perhaps TRBD1 as D (5 bases). The CDR3 has 15 amino acids. Per germline, CDR1 LNHDA and CDR2 SQIVND (reference sequence). Trimming removed 3 bases from V and 3 bases from J, with 12 bases in between.

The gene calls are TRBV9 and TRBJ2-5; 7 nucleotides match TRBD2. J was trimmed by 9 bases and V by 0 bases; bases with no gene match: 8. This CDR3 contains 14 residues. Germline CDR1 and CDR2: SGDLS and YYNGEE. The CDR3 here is CASSVGGGGEAQYF. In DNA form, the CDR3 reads TGTGCCAGCAGCGTAGGCGGGGGTGGTGAGGCCCAGTACTTC.

CDR3 protein: CASSYLDSRKTEAFF. In nucleotides, the CDR3 is TGTGCCAGCAGTTACCTCGACAGCCGGAAGACTGAAGCTTTCTTT. The chain combines TRBV6-5 with TRBJ1-1; D may be TRBD1 (5 bases). The CDR3 loop spans 15 amino acids. V shed 2 bases and J shed 5 bases, with 15 bases lying between them. Germline loops: CDR1 MNHEY, CDR2 SVGAGI.

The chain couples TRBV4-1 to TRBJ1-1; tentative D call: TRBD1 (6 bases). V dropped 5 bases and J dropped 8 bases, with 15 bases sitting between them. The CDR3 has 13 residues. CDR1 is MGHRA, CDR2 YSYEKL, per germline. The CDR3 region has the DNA TGCGCCAGCAGCTTACAGGGTAAACGGGAAGCTTTCTTT. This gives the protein CASSLQGKREAFF.

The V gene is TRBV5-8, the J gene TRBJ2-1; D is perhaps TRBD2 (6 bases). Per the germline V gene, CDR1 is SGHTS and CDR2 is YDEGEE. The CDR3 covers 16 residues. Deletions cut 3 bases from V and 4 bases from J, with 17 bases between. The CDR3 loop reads CASSSLLAPAYNEQFF. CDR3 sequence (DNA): TGTGCCAGCAGCTCGCTACTAGCCCCTGCATACAATGAGCAGTTCTTC.